These 19 T cell receptor beta chains were sequenced from one sample in a study of T cells after yellow fever vaccination. A single record per CDR3 protein comes from TCRdb applying MiXCR to the 5' RACE reads. Of around 73,000 distinct CDR3 sequences detected, approximately 8% appear once; the ten largest clones hold roughly two fifths. The sample here was CD8+ T cells sorted from PBMCs, taken on the day of the yellow fever booster vaccination. Source of these receptors: a man in his thirties or forties who received the YFV17D yellow fever vaccine.

This clonotype was seen more than once but under ten times. The chain couples TRBV6-1 to TRBJ2-7; unclear D gene. Trimming stripped 0 bases from V and 5 bases from J, with 8 bases between. Germline V gene sequence: CDR1 MNHNS, CDR2 SASEGT. CDR3 length equals 13 residues. As DNA, the CDR3 is TGTGCCAGCAGTGAAGCTACGGCCCACGAGCAGTACTTC. Amino acids: CASSEATAHEQYF.

This clonotype has at least ten counts. This chain links TRBV5-6 with TRBJ2-7; D call uncertain. V was cut by 1 base and J by 1 base, with 6 bases left in between. The CDR3 covers 13 residues. Germline V lookup: CDR1 SGHDT, CDR2 YYEEEE. CDR3 nucleotides: TGTGCCAGCAGCTTGAAAGCATCCTACGAGCAGTACTTC. Its protein is CASSLKASYEQYF.

This clonotype occurred many times. The chain couples TRBV12-3 or TRBV12-4 to TRBJ2-1; D unresolved. Trimming took 7 bases from V and 2 from J, leaving 9 bases between them. The CDR3 consists of 13 residues. CDR3 coding DNA: TGTGCCAGCACCTCCACACCCTACAATGAGCAGTTCTTC. The encoded protein is CASTSTPYNEQFF.

J is TRBJ2-7 and V is TRBV12-3 or TRBV12-4, with D possibly being TRBD1 (6 bases). This CDR3 region has 11 residues. V was shortened by 7 bases and J by 4 bases, with 8 bases between the two germline ends. CDR3 nucleotides: TGTGCCAGCACCCAGGGGTACGAGCAGTACTTC. This translates into CASTQGYEQYF.

A note on this clonotype: One end of the junction is discordant with germline, which a read error may explain. CDR3 loop: CASSPTSF. In DNA, the CDR3 is TGTGCCAGCAGCCCCACCAGCTTC. The V call is TRBV7-9, the J call TRBJ2-1; D is uncertain. The CDR3 is 8 amino acids. Germline lookup yields CDR1 SEHNR and CDR2 FQNEAQ (reference sequence).

This clonotype showed up just a few times. The rearrangement joins TRBV15 to TRBJ2-1; 8 nucleotides match TRBD2. This CDR3 is built from 17 residues. The ends lost 0 bases at V and 5 bases at J; junction bases unmatched: 9. The germline gives CDR1 LNHNV, CDR2 YYDKDF (reference sequence). The CDR3 here is CATSRDGTSGDNNEQFF. The DNA of the CDR3 is TGTGCCACCAGCAGAGATGGCACTAGCGGAGACAACAATGAGCAGTTCTTC.

This clonotype was counted many times. The genes are TRBV2 and TRBJ1-1; TRBD1 agrees at 9 bases. Per germline, CDR1 SNHLY and CDR2 FYNNEI. J was trimmed by 1 base and V by 5 bases; bases with no gene match: 8. The CDR3 consists of 16 residues. The CDR3: CASSPGGQGRNTEAFF. The CDR3 region has the DNA TGTGCCAGCAGTCCGGGAGGACAGGGGCGGAACACTGAAGCTTTCTTT.

This clonotype was detected many times. The gene calls are TRBV20-1 and TRBJ2-1, with 13 nucleotides matching TRBD2. CDR3 length: 18 residues. The germline V gene has CDR1 DFQATT and CDR2 SNEGSKA (reference sequence). The junction had 15 bases not matched to a gene; V was cut back by 4 bases and J by 6 bases. The CDR3 spells CSAMPKTSGRLPGNEQFF. Here the CDR3 DNA reads TGCAGTGCTATGCCCAAGACTAGCGGGAGGCTCCCGGGCAATGAGCAGTTCTTC.

In this sample, this clonotype turned up many times. One junction end does not reproduce the germline sequence, and a read error may be involved. Written as DNA, the CDR3 is TGTGCCAGCAGTCTAGCGGGAGAGGAAGAGACCCAGTACTTC. Its translation is CASSLAGEEETQYF. This chain joins TRBV12-3 or TRBV12-4 and TRBJ2-5, with TRBD2 identical over 10 bases. CDR3 length equals 14 residues.

CDR3 in amino acids: CASSQDLLGGNTGELFF. In nucleotides, the CDR3 is TGTGCCAGCAGCCAAGATCTTCTGGGAGGGAACACCGGGGAGCTGTTTTTT. The chain combines TRBV4-2 with TRBJ2-2, with D possibly being TRBD2 (6 bases). Trimming left V 0 bases short and J 1 base short, with 12 bases between. Germline CDR1 is LGHNA and CDR2 is YNFKEQ. CDR3 size: 17 residues.

This clonotype was observed a handful of times. V usage is TRBV9 and J usage is TRBJ2-1; 9 bases match TRBD2. The CDR3 is 17 amino acids. Germline assignment: CDR1 SGDLS and CDR2 YYNGEE. With V trimmed by 3 bases and J by 3 bases, 10 bases remained unmatched. CDR3 sequence (DNA): TGTGCCAGCAGCGACCCAATTAGCGGGAGCAGCTACAATGAGCAGTTCTTC. It yields the protein CASSDPISGSSYNEQFF. The whole variable domain, remainder taken from reference TRBV9 and TRBJ2-1, is DSGVTQTPKHLITATGQRVTLRCSPRSGDLSVYWYQQSLDQGLQFLIQYYNGEERAKGNILERFSAQQFPDLHSELNLSSLELGDSALYFCASSDPISGSSYNEQFFGPGTRLTVL.

The gene calls are TRBV19 and TRBJ2-7; 7 nucleotides agree with TRBD2. The CDR3 length is 14 residues. The V and J ends lost 4 bases and 4 bases, in that order; junction bases with no gene match: 7. Germline V gene data show CDR1 as LNHDA and CDR2 as SQIVND (reference sequence). The CDR3 DNA follows: TGTGCCAGTAGTAGGCCGGGAGCGGGATACGAGCAGTACTTC. Amino acids: CASSRPGAGYEQYF.

This chain uses TRBV7-9 with TRBJ2-7; maybe TRBD1 (5 bases). Germline CDR1 is SEHNR and CDR2 is FQNEAQ (reference sequence). This CDR3 has 14 amino acids. Trimming left V 4 bases short and J 1 base short, with 11 bases between. The CDR3 loop reads CASSWGTGSYEQYF. In DNA form, the CDR3 reads TGTGCCAGCAGCTGGGGAACAGGATCCTACGAGCAGTACTTC.

The chain is built from TRBV9 and TRBJ2-5; a weak D match, TRBD2 (6 bases). Germline CDR1 reads SGDLS; CDR2 reads YYNGEE. Trimming shortened V by 0 bases and J by 2 bases, and 11 bases separated the two germline ends. The CDR3 totals 15 residues. As DNA, the CDR3 is TGTGCCAGCAGCGTAGCCCTAGCGAGACAAGAGACCCAGTACTTC. This encodes CASSVALARQETQYF.

This clonotype was recorded a few times. The rearrangement links TRBV27 to TRBJ2-1; 7 nucleotides agree with TRBD2. This CDR3 comprises 16 residues. V shed 6 bases, J shed 0 bases, and the junction held 8 bases outside the gene matches. Germline V gives CDR1 MNHEY, CDR2 SMNVEV (reference sequence). In DNA, the CDR3 is TGTGCCAGCAGCTTTCACGGCGGGAGCTCCTACAATGAGCAGTTCTTC. Translation: CASSFHGGSSYNEQFF.

In this sample, this clonotype turned up a few times. V usage is TRBV7-6 and J usage is TRBJ1-4; possibly TRBD1 for D (5 bases). Deletions cut 4 bases from V and 6 bases from J, with 12 bases between. The CDR3 length is 14 residues. CDR1 is SGHVS and CDR2 is FNYEAQ in the germline V gene. The CDR3 region is CASSYRDLDEKLFF. The CDR3 DNA sequence: TGTGCCAGCAGCTACCGGGACTTAGATGAAAAACTGTTTTTT.

In the case of this clonotype: It may be a read error: a sequence one base away is much more abundant. The chain links TRBV29-1 to TRBJ1-1; D ambiguous. The CDR3 totals 11 residues. Germline values: CDR1 SQVTM, CDR2 ANQGSEA. In DNA, the CDR3 is TGCACCGTCGAATCTAACACTGAAGCTTTCTTT. This translates into CTVESNTEAFF.

The chain joins TRBV7-2 to TRBJ2-1, with 12 nucleotides matching TRBD2. V lost 2 bases, J lost 10 bases, and 6 bases stayed unmatched. The germline gives CDR1 SGHTA, CDR2 FQGNSA. This CDR3 is built from 15 residues. Here the CDR3 DNA reads TGTGCCAGCAGCTTATATCTAGCGGGAGGGGACGAGCAGTTCTTC. It is translated as CASSLYLAGGDEQFF.

This clonotype was detected ten times or more. This chain links TRBV6-2 or TRBV6-3 with TRBJ2-1; D uncertain. Germline V gene data show CDR1 as MNHEY and CDR2 as SVGEGT. V dropped 7 bases and J dropped 8 bases, with 15 bases sitting between them. The CDR3 contains 13 residues. Written as DNA, the CDR3 is TGTGCCAGCACCAAGACCTGGGCCGATGAGCAGTTCTTC. It codes for CASTKTWADEQFF.